The 22 T cell receptor beta chains listed next were all sequenced from one sample in a study of T cell responses to AZD1222 COVID-19 vaccine. Here immunoSEQ multiplex PCR was the method, and the copy in TCRdb shows in-frame clones only, minus some. The profile covers about 150,000 clones, with around nine tenths appearing a single time and 2.5% to 3% taken by the ten largest. The sample here was peripheral blood, taken on day 0 of AZD1222 vaccination. The receptors were gathered from an adult in good health.

The rearrangement links TRBV5-6 to TRBJ2-2, with D possibly called TRBD1 or TRBD2 (5 bases each). The CDR3 has 16 residues. Germline V gene lookup returns CDR1 SGHDT and CDR2 YYEEEE. The V end was cut by 4 bases, the J end by 8 bases, with 21 bases between. Written as DNA, the CDR3 is TGTGCCAGCAGCCCCCCCCAGGGACGGGGTTGGGGGGAGCTGTTTTTT. As protein: CASSPPQGRGWGELFF. Combining the CDR3 with reference TRBV5-6 and TRBJ2-2 gives the whole variable domain DAGVTQSPTHLIKTRGQQVTLRCSPKSGHDTVSWYQQALGQGPQFIFQYYEEEERQRGNFPDRFSGHQFPNYSSELNVNALLLGDSALYLCASSPPQGRGWGELFFGEGSRLTVL.

The genes are TRBV12-3 or TRBV12-4 and TRBJ1-1; D gene uncertain. CDR3 length: 13 residues. V was trimmed by 3 bases and J by 4 bases, leaving 9 bases between them. CDR3 loop: CASSFMGSTEAFF. As DNA, the CDR3 is TGTGCCAGCAGTTTTATGGGGAGCACTGAAGCTTTCTTT.

The chain employs TRBV7-3 and TRBJ2-2; 7 nucleotides align to TRBD2. With 5 bases clipped from V and 5 bases from J, the junction kept 5 bases outside the gene matches. The CDR3 has 14 amino acids. Per germline, CDR1 SGHTA and CDR2 FQGTGA. CDR3 protein: CASSPTSPTGELFF. Written as DNA, the CDR3 is TGTGCCAGCAGCCCGACTAGCCCTACCGGGGAGCTGTTTTTT.

The chain recombines TRBV18 with TRBJ2-1; 9 bases line up with TRBD1. V trimming: 3 bases; J trimming: 0 bases; junction bases outside the gene matches: 9. This CDR3 has 18 residues. Germline V gene sequence: CDR1 KGHSH, CDR2 LQKENI. The CDR3 is CASSPPGTGRSSYNEQFF. The CDR3 region has the DNA TGTGCCAGCTCACCCCCCGGGACAGGGAGGAGCTCCTACAATGAGCAGTTCTTC.

The chain recombines TRBV7-3 with TRBJ2-7; the D gene is possibly TRBD2 (5 bases). CDR3 length: 17 residues. V was trimmed by 0 bases and J by 2 bases, leaving 17 bases between them. CDR1 is SGHTA, CDR2 FQGTGA, per germline. Here the CDR3 reads CASSLTPWRRPTYEQYF. The CDR3 DNA reads TGTGCCAGCAGCTTAACCCCTTGGAGGCGTCCTACCTACGAGCAGTACTTC.

The chain uses TRBV19 and TRBJ1-1; possibly TRBD1 for D (6 bases). Germline V gene sequence: CDR1 LNHDA, CDR2 SQIVND (reference sequence). This CDR3 has 15 amino acids. V lost 1 base and J lost 7, with 16 bases in between. This chain's CDR3 is CASSIGSRGAIEAFF. The CDR3 DNA follows: TGTGCCAGTAGTATAGGTAGCAGGGGCGCGATTGAAGCTTTCTTT.

Comments on this clone: The germline gene is not matched at one end of the junction; a read error may be the cause. The V and J genes are TRBV29-1 and TRBJ2-3; possible D gene TRBD2, 7 bases. Germline V gene data show CDR1 as SQVTM and CDR2 as ANQGSEA. The CDR3 contains 14 residues. CDR3: CPLGGARGTDTQYF. For the CDR3, the DNA is TGTCCCTTAGGGGGGGCGCGAGGCACAGATACGCAGTATTTT.

This chain uses TRBV6-5 with TRBJ2-1; TRBD2 matches at 10 bases. Germline V gene data show CDR1 as MNHEY and CDR2 as SVGAGI. V dropped 6 bases and J dropped 7; count of bases not matched to a gene: 9. This CDR3 comprises 15 residues. The CDR3 sequence: CASSPSGGARNEQFF. The CDR3 DNA follows: TGTGCCAGCAGCCCGAGCGGGGGGGCCAGGAATGAGCAGTTCTTC.

This clone was seen a single time. The rearrangement joins TRBV15 to TRBJ2-7; D uncertain. V dropped 5 bases and J dropped 5 bases, with 13 bases sitting between them. The germline CDR1 and CDR2 sequences are LNHNV and YYDKDF (reference sequence). There are 13 residues in the CDR3. The chain's CDR3 is CATSPTMGHEQYF. CDR3 nucleotides: TGTGCCACCAGCCCTACTATGGGCCACGAGCAGTACTTC.

The chain combines TRBV18 with TRBJ2-3, with 12 nucleotides matching TRBD2. Per the germline V gene, CDR1 is KGHSH and CDR2 is LQKENI. V shed 1 base and J 1 base; nucleotides not matched to a gene: 12. This CDR3 is built from 20 residues. The CDR3 DNA sequence: TGTGCCAGCTCACCACAACCCCTCGGACTAGCGGGGAGCGGCACAGATACGCAGTATTTT. Its protein is CASSPQPLGLAGSGTDTQYF.

The rearrangement joins TRBV5-4 to TRBJ1-1; maybe TRBD1 (6 bases). V lost 4 bases to trimming and J lost 5 bases, with 12 bases between them. CDR1 is SGHNT and CDR2 is YYREEE in the germline V gene (reference sequence). The CDR3 runs to 13 residues. The CDR3 coding sequence is TGTGCCAGCAGCAAAAGGGGGGGGACTGAAGCTTTCTTT. This gives the protein CASSKRGGTEAFF.

The chain uses TRBV6-2 or TRBV6-3 and TRBJ2-3, with 7 nucleotides matching TRBD1. The germline V gene has CDR1 MNHEY and CDR2 SVGEGT. J was trimmed by 3 bases and V by 0 bases; bases with no gene match: 6. The CDR3 is 16 amino acids. The CDR3 loop is CASSYSRQGSTDTQYF. CDR3 in DNA: TGTGCCAGCAGTTACTCGAGACAGGGAAGTACAGATACGCAGTATTTT.

The chain recombines TRBV19 with TRBJ2-1; TRBD1 agrees at 9 bases. This CDR3 is built from 15 residues. V trimming: 5 bases; J trimming: 7 bases; junction bases outside the gene matches: 9. Per the germline V gene, CDR1 is LNHDA and CDR2 is SQIVND (reference sequence). The CDR3 sequence: CASSGGQGWANEQFF. In DNA, the CDR3 is TGTGCCAGTAGTGGGGGACAGGGATGGGCAAATGAGCAGTTCTTC.

This clone came up once. This sequence joins TRBV5-6 and TRBJ2-7; 10 positions agree with TRBD1. V was pared by 2 bases and J by 6 bases, with 5 bases of the junction left unmatched. Germline V gene sequence: CDR1 SGHDT, CDR2 YYEEEE. The CDR3 extends over 14 amino acids. CDR3: CASSFGTGDSEQYF. The CDR3 nucleotides read TGTGCCAGCAGCTTTGGGACAGGGGATTCCGAGCAGTACTTC.

The V and J genes are TRBV19 and TRBJ2-2; D is possibly TRBD2 (6 bases). Looked up from germline, CDR1 is LNHDA and CDR2 is SQIVND (reference sequence). Trimming left V 1 base short and J 6 bases short, with 12 bases between. The CDR3 has 15 residues. The CDR3 region is CASSIVDSGAGELFF. The CDR3 DNA is TGTGCCAGTAGTATAGTCGACTCGGGGGCCGGGGAGCTGTTTTTT.

The rearrangement joins TRBV27 to TRBJ2-7; D may be TRBD2 (5 bases). The V end was cut by 5 bases, the J end by 7 bases, with 12 bases between. This CDR3 is 12 amino acids long. Germline CDR1 reads MNHEY; CDR2 reads SMNVEV (reference sequence). For the CDR3, the DNA is TGTGCCAGCAGTCCCCCCCGCGGGGAGCAGTACTTC. Its protein product is CASSPPRGEQYF.

V gene TRBV27 combines with J gene TRBJ2-6, with D tentatively TRBD2 (6 bases). Trimming shortened V by 5 bases and J by 4 bases, and 9 bases separated the two germline ends. The CDR3 is 14 residues long. Germline V gene sequence: CDR1 MNHEY, CDR2 SMNVEV (reference sequence). The CDR3 is CASSTSGGANVLTF. CDR3 sequence (DNA): TGTGCCAGCAGTACAAGCGGGGGGGCCAACGTCCTGACTTTC.

The chain links TRBV6-2 or TRBV6-3 to TRBJ2-6; TRBD1 agrees at 9 bases. V shed 4 bases, J shed 5 bases, and the junction held 3 bases outside the gene matches. The CDR3 is 15 amino acids. The germline V gene encodes CDR1 MNHEY and CDR2 SVGEGT. The DNA of the CDR3 is TGTGCCAGCAGTTTACAGGGGGCCCGGGCCAACGTCCTGACTTTC. Amino acid sequence: CASSLQGARANVLTF.

This clone was counted a few times. The rearrangement joins TRBV2 to TRBJ1-2; weak D call: TRBD1 (5 bases). Trimming shortened V by 7 bases and J by 4 bases, and 16 bases separated the two germline ends. CDR3 size: 14 residues. Germline V gene sequence: CDR1 SNHLY, CDR2 FYNNEI. The CDR3 coding sequence is TGTGCCAGCATCGACCGGCCAGGGCCCTATGGCTACACCTTC. Translation: CASIDRPGPYGYTF.

The chain joins TRBV2 to TRBJ2-1; maybe TRBD1 (6 bases). CDR3 length: 16 amino acids. In germline, CDR1 is SNHLY, CDR2 FYNNEI. V lost 4 bases and J lost 2, with 15 bases in between. DNA for the CDR3: TGTGCCAGCAGTGCCCGACAGGCCCCGCCCTACAATGAGCAGTTCTTC. This encodes CASSARQAPPYNEQFF.

The chain links TRBV12-3 or TRBV12-4 to TRBJ1-2, with D perhaps matching TRBD1 (6 bases). Trimming took off 7 bases at V and 4 bases at J, with 13 bases between the two ends. The CDR3 contains 13 residues. The CDR3 is CASTTGFSYGYTF. For the CDR3, the DNA is TGTGCCAGCACCACAGGGTTTAGCTATGGCTACACCTTC.

This chain links TRBV19 with TRBJ2-7; D possibly corresponds to TRBD1 (5 bases). Trimming removed 4 bases from V and 6 bases from J, with 19 bases in between. The CDR3 is 15 amino acids. Germline CDR1 reads LNHDA; CDR2 reads SQIVND (reference sequence). The CDR3 nucleotides read TGTGCCAGTAGTAGGCTTTGGACAACCTCTGGCGAGCAGTACTTC. Its protein is CASSRLWTTSGEQYF.